This T cell receptor (beta chain) was found in a study of blood T cells in healthy people across ages. Study observations and caveats: Estimates drawn from one million T cells were deemed to understate diversity.

This clonotype was counted ten times or more. The antigen remains undetermined. Trimming pared 6 bases from V and 7 bases from J, leaving 16 bases between. This CDR3 is built from 13 residues. PCR was performed a second time for about 7 to 12 cycles using a sample-barcoded 5' primer and a J-beta primer mix. TCRdb processed the 5' RACE reads anew with MiXCR; each CDR3 protein has one entry. The sample gives about 1,800,000 distinct CDR3 sequences, about 28% of which show up once; about 7.7% is in the top ten. The TCR was taken from a woman under 40 in good health. Specimen: blood. The rearrangement uses TRBV12-3 or TRBV12-4 and TRBJ2-7, with D possibly TRBD2 on 5 matching bases. CDR3 in amino acids: CASRDGGDGEQYF. The CDR3 DNA reads as TGTGCCAGCAGGGACGGAGGAGATGGAGAGCAGTACTTC.